The 5 T cell receptor beta chains below all came from one sample that was sequenced in a study of cytomegalovirus exposure and HLA in healthy donors. It was with 60 Vbeta and 13 Jbeta primers that the PCR ran. Clones were sequenced by immunoSEQ multiplex PCR, and TCRdb holds only the in-frame ones, with some missing. The data hold some 93,000 clones, with 78% observed a single time. The sequenced sample consisted of PBMCs. These receptor sequences come from a woman between 40 and 55 years old in good health and CMV-seronegative.

The CDR3 spells CASMLKGAGNQPQHF. The DNA of the CDR3 is TGTGCCAGCATGCTCAAGGGGGCTGGCAATCAGCCCCAGCATTTT. The V call is TRBV6-1, the J call TRBJ1-5; 7 bases agree with TRBD1. The trim removed 7 bases at V and 2 bases at J, leaving 8 bases unmatched. The CDR3 runs 15 residues. The germline gives CDR1 MNHNS, CDR2 SASEGT.

This clone showed up just once. This chain connects TRBV28 to TRBJ2-6; D not resolved. Germline-derived CDR1 and CDR2 are MDHEN and SYDVKM. This CDR3 region has 15 residues. Trimming cost V 5 bases and J 0 bases, with 8 bases left between them. The CDR3 is CASSRASSGANVLTF. The CDR3 bases are TGTGCCAGCAGTCGCGCAAGCTCTGGGGCCAACGTCCTGACTTTC.

The chain employs TRBV7-8 and TRBJ2-5, with D perhaps matching TRBD2 (6 bases). TRBJ2-7 explains the end of the DNA better; the J call may be wrong. Germline-derived CDR1 and CDR2 are SGHVS and FQNEAQ. This CDR3 is built from 16 residues. In DNA, the CDR3 is TGTGCCAGCAGCCAGAGGAGGGGACCCAGCCCCAACGAGCAGTACTTC. Amino acid sequence: CASSQRRGPSPNEQYF.

V is TRBV6-4 and J is TRBJ1-2; D might be TRBD1 (5 bases). The CDR3 runs to 15 residues. V was pared by 4 bases and J by 0 bases, with 12 bases between. Germline CDR1 MRHNA, CDR2 SNTAGT. The CDR3 DNA reads TGTGCCAGCAGTGGGCACAGGAGAGCTAACTATGGCTACACCTTC. Its protein is CASSGHRRANYGYTF.

In this sample, this clone turned up once. The chain joins TRBV7-9 to TRBJ1-6; D uncertain. The CDR3 sequence is 15 residues long. The V end lost 8 bases, the J end lost 7 bases, and 18 bases lay between the germline ends. CDR1 SEHNR and CDR2 FQNEAQ come from the germline V gene (reference sequence). The CDR3 loop reads CASESGGSVNSPLHF. The DNA of the CDR3 is TGTGCCAGCGAATCAGGAGGTAGTGTCAATTCACCCCTCCACTTT.